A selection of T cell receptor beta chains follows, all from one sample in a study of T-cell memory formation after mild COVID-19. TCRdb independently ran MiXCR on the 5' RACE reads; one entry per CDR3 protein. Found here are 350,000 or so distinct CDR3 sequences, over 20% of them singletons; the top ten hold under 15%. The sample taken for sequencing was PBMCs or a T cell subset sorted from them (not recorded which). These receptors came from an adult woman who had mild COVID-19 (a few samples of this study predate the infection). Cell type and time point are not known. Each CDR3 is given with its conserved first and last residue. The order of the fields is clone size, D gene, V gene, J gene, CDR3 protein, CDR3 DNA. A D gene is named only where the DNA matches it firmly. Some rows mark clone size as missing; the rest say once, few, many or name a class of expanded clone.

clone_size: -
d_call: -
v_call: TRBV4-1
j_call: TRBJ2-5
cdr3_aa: CASSQDRTQETQYF
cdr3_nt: TGCGCCAGCAGCCAAGACCGCACACAAGAGACCCAGTACTTC

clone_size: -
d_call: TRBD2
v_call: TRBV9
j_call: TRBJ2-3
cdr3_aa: CASSPAGTSGLTQYF
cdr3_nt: TGTGCCAGCAGTCCTGCCGGGACTAGCGGCCTTACGCAGTATTTT

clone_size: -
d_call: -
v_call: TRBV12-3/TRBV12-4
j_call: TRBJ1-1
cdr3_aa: CASPPTGYTEAFF
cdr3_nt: TGTGCCAGCCCCCCTACAGGGTACACTGAAGCTTTCTTT

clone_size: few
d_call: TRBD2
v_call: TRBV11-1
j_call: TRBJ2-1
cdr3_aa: CASSLAQAGGANEQFF
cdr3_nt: TGTGCCAGCAGCTTAGCGCAAGCGGGAGGGGCCAATGAGCAGTTCTTC

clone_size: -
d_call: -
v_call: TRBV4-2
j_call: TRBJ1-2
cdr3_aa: CASSQEKQGNYGYTF
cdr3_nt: TGTGCCAGCAGCCAAGAGAAACAGGGAAACTATGGCTACACCTTC

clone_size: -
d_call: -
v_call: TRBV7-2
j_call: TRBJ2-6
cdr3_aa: CASSIGGAGANVLTF
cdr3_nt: TGTGCCAGCAGCATAGGGGGGGCTGGGGCCAACGTCCTGACTTTC

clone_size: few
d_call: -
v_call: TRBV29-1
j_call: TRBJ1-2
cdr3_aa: CSVPPQYGYTF
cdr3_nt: TGCAGCGTTCCTCCCCAGTATGGCTACACCTTC

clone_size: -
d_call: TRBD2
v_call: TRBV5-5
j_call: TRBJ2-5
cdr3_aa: CASSIRAGGPETQYF
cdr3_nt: TGTGCCAGCAGCATAAGAGCGGGAGGGCCCGAGACCCAGTACTTC

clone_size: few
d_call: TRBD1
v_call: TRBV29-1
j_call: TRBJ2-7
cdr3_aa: CSVVNRGPGEQYF
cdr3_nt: TGCAGCGTTGTGAACAGGGGGCCAGGGGAGCAGTACTTC

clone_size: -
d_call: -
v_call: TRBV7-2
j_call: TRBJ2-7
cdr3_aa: CASSLMGTGAEYEQYF
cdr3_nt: TGTGCCAGCAGCTTAATGGGGACGGGAGCCGAATACGAGCAGTACTTC

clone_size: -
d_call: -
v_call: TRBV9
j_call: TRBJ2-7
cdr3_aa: CASSVGMGIYEQYF
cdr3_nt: TGTGCCAGCAGCGTAGGGATGGGGATCTACGAGCAGTACTTC

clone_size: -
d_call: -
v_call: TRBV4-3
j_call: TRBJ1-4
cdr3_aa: CASSQDFVPNEKLFF
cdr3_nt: TGCGCCAGCAGCCAAGATTTCGTTCCTAATGAAAAACTGTTTTTT

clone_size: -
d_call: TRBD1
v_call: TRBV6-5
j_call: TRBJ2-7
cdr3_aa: CASSYSTGVSYEQYF
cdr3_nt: TGTGCCAGCAGTTACTCGACAGGGGTCTCCTACGAGCAGTACTTC

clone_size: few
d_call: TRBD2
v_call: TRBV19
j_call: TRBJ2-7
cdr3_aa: CASSIQAGSSYEQYF
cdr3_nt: TGTGCCAGTAGTATCCAAGCGGGGAGCTCCTACGAGCAGTACTTC

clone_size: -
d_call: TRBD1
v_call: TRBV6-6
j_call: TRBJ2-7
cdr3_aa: CASSRTGGDAYEQYF
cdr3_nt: TGTGCCAGCAGCCGGACAGGGGGCGATGCCTACGAGCAGTACTTC

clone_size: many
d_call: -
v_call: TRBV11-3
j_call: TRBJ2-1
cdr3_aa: CASSSLNEQFF
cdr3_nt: TGTGCCAGCAGCTCCCTCAATGAGCAGTTCTTC

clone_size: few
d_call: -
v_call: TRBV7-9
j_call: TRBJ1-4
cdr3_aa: CASSLDRKEKLFF
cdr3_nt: TGTGCCAGCAGCTTAGACAGGAAAGAAAAACTGTTTTTT

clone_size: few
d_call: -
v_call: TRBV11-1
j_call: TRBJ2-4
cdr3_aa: CASSLRRGLAKNIQYF
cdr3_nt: TGTGCCAGCAGCTTGCGGCGGGGATTAGCCAAAAACATTCAGTACTTC

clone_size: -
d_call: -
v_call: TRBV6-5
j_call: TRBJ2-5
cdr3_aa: CASSLTGRQETQYF
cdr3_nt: TGTGCCAGCAGCCTGACAGGCCGCCAAGAGACCCAGTACTTC

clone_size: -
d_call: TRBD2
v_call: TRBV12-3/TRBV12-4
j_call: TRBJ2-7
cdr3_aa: CASRDSGGTGYEQYF
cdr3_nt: TGTGCCAGCAGAGATAGCGGGGGAACGGGGTACGAGCAGTACTTC

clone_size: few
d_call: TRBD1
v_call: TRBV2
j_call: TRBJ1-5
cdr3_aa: CASRGDSSNQPQHF
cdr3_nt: TGTGCCAGCAGGGGGGACAGCTCTAATCAGCCCCAGCATTTT

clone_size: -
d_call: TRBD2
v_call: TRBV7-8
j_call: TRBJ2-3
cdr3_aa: CASSAGRETDTQYF
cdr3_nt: TGTGCCAGCAGCGCCGGGCGGGAGACAGATACGCAGTATTTT

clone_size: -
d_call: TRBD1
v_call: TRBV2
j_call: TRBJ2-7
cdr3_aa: CASSSNPGGSSYEQYF
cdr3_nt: TGTGCCAGCTCCTCAAACCCAGGGGGAAGCTCCTACGAGCAGTACTTC

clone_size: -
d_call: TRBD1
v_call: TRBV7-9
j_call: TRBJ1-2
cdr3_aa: CASSLRGQGDGYTF
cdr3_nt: TGTGCCAGCAGTCTCAGGGGACAGGGAGATGGCTACACCTTC

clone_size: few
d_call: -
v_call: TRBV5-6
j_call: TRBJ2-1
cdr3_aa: CASSLDGPGFF
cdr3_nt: TGTGCCAGCAGCTTGGATGGCCCGGGTTTCTTC

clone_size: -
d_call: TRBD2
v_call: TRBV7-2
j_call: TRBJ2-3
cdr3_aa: CASSRWAGEEDTQYF
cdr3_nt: TGTGCCAGCAGTCGTTGGGCGGGAGAAGAAGATACGCAGTATTTT

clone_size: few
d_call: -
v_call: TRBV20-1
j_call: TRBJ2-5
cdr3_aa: CSASDSGVRETQYF
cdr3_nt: TGCAGTGCTAGCGATTCAGGGGTACGAGAGACCCAGTACTTC

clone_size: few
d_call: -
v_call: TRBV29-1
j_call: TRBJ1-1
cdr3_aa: CSVGPGTEAFF
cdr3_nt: TGCAGCGTTGGCCCCGGGACTGAAGCTTTCTTT

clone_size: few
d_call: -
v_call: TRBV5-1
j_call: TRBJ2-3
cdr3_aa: CASSVRDSGDTQYF
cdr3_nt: TGCGCCAGCAGCGTTCGGGACTCAGGAGATACGCAGTATTTT

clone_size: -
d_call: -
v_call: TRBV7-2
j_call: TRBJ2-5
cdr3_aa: CASSFESISGVGGETQYF
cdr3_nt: TGTGCCAGCAGCTTTGAGAGTATTAGCGGCGTAGGGGGAGAGACCCAGTACTTC

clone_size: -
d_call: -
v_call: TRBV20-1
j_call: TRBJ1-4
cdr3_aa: CSAIPLGSNEKLFF
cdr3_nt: TGCAGTGCTATCCCCCTAGGGAGCAATGAAAAACTGTTTTTT

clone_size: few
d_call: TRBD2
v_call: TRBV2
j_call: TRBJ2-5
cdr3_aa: CASSPGLAGGRGETQYF
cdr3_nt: TGTGCCAGCAGTCCTGGACTAGCGGGAGGTCGCGGGGAGACCCAGTACTTC

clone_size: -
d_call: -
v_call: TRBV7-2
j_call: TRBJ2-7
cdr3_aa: CASSLVGPTAYEQYF
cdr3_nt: TGTGCCAGCAGCCTCGTGGGACCGACCGCCTACGAGCAGTACTTC

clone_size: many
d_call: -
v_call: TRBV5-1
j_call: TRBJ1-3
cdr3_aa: CASREGSSTSGNTIYF
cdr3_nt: TGCGCCAGCAGGGAGGGGTCCTCAACGTCAGGAAACACCATATATTTT

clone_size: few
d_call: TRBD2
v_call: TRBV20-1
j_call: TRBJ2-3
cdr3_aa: CSAFSGGEGTDTQYF
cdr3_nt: TGCAGTGCTTTTAGCGGGGGGGAAGGCACAGATACGCAGTATTTT

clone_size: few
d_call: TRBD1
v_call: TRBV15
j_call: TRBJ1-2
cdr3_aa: CATSRTLTGVDYGYTF
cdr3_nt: TGTGCCACCAGCAGGACCCTGACAGGGGTAGACTATGGCTACACCTTC

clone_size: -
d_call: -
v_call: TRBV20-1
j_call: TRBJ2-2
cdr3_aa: CSARQGGLRTGELFF
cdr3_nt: TGCAGTGCTAGACAGGGTGGATTGAGGACCGGGGAGCTGTTTTTT

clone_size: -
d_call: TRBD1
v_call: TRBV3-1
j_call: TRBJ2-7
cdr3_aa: CASSQGDRGFYEQYF
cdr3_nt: TGTGCCAGCAGCCAAGGGGACAGGGGGTTCTACGAGCAGTACTTC

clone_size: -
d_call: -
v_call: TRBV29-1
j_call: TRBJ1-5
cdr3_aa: CSVAAGHSTKPQHF
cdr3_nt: TGCAGCGTTGCGGCTGGTCACTCAACTAAGCCCCAGCATTTT

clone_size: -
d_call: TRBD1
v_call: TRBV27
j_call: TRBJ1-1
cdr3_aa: CASTQTVVGQGKVQAFF
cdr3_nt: TGTGCCAGCACCCAGACTGTCGTGGGACAGGGAAAGGTTCAGGCTTTCTTT

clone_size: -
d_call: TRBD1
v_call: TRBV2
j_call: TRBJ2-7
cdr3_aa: CASRETGGHEQYF
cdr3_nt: TGTGCCAGCAGGGAAACAGGGGGCCACGAGCAGTACTTC

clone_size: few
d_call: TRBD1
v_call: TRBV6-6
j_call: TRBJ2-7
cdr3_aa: CASSYQGQGGVWDEQYF
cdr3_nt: TGTGCCAGCAGTTACCAGGGACAGGGAGGAGTCTGGGACGAGCAGTACTTC

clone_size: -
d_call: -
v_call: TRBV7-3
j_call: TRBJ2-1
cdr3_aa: CASSVGTGKSDEQFF
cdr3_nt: TGTGCCAGCAGCGTTGGGACTGGCAAGAGCGATGAGCAGTTCTTC

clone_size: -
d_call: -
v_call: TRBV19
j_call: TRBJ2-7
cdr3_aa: CASSPRDNTYEQYF
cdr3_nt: TGTGCCAGTAGTCCCCGGGACAATACCTACGAGCAGTACTTC

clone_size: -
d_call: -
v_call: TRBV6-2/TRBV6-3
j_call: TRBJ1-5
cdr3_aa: CASSYFRVRVNQPQHF
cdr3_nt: TGTGCCAGCAGTTACTTTAGGGTTAGGGTCAATCAGCCCCAGCATTTT

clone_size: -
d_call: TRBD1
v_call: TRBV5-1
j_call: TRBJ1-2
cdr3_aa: CASSSKTGDAGNYGYTF
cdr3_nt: TGCGCCAGCAGCTCCAAGACAGGGGATGCGGGTAACTATGGCTACACCTTC

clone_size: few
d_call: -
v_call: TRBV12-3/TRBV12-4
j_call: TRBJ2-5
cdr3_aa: CASSRGRGLGTQYF
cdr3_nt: TGTGCCAGCAGTAGGGGACGGGGATTAGGGACCCAGTACTTC

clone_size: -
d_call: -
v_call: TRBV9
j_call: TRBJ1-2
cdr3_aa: CASSVVGGGGYTF
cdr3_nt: TGTGCCAGCAGCGTAGTTGGAGGGGGTGGCTACACCTTC